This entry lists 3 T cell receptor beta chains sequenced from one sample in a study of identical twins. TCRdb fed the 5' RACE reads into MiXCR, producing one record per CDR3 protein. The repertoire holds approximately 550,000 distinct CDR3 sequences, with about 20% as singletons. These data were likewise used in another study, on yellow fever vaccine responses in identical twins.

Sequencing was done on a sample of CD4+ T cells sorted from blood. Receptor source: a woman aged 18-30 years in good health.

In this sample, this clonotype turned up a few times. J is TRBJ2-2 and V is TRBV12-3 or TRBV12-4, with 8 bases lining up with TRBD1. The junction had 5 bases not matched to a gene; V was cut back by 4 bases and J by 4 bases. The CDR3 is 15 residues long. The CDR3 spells CASSSWDRSTGELFF. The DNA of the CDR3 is TGTGCCAGCAGTTCGTGGGACAGGAGCACCGGGGAGCTGTTTTTT.

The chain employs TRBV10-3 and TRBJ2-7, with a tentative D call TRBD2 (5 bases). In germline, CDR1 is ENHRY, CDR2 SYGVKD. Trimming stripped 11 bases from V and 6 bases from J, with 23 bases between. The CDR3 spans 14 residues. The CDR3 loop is CAASGLEAGSEQYF. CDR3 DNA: TGTGCCGCCAGCGGCCTAGAGGCTGGCTCCGAGCAGTACTTC.

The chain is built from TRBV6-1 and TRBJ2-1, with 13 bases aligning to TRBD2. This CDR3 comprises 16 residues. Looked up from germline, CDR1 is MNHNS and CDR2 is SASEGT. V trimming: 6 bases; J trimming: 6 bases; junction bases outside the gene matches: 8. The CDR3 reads CASSLLGTSGTNEQFF. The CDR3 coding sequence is TGTGCCAGCAGCCTCCTAGGGACTAGCGGGACCAATGAGCAGTTCTTC.